This note documents a single TCR beta chain sequence. The data were obtained in a study of blood T cell repertoires in COVID-19. This CDR3 has 13 amino acids. V was trimmed by 8 bases and J by 8 bases, leaving 15 bases between them. Produced via immunoSEQ multiplex PCR; TCRdb's table is partial and in-frame only. Of some 270,000 clones in the sample, around 82% were seen once. This receptor was identified in a man aged 50 to 59 who had recovered from COVID-19. The J gene is TRBJ1-4, the V gene TRBV12-3 or TRBV12-4, with D possibly being TRBD1 (5 bases). The sample comprised PBMCs or T cells enriched from blood (not recorded which). The CDR3 DNA is TGTGCCAGCTCGACAGCATCGAGGGAAAAACTGTTTTTT. Its protein is CASSTASREKLFF.